Following are 8 T cell receptor beta chains from one sample sequenced in a study of OX40 agonist ivuxolimab in advanced cancers. Some clones are missing from TCRdb's copy, which holds only in-frame ones; the method was immunoSEQ multiplex PCR. The table has 100,000 to 150,000 clones, 85% to 95% seen once. The specimen was CD4+ or CD8+ T cells sorted from blood, collected in a trial of the OX40 agonist ivuxolimab. The source is an adult with an advanced solid tumor such as melanoma, head and neck, liver or kidney cancer.

This sequence joins TRBV5-1 and TRBJ2-5, with 9 bases matching TRBD2. The junction had 12 bases not matched to a gene; V was cut back by 0 bases and J by 3 bases. Germline V gene data show CDR1 as SGHRS and CDR2 as YFSETQ. CDR3 length: 18 amino acids. DNA for the CDR3: TGCGCCAGCAGCTTGGATTGGCGAGCGGGAGGTGAGAAAGAGACCCAGTACTTC. Its translation is CASSLDWRAGGEKETQYF. Full variable domain (remainder filled in from reference TRBV5-1 and TRBJ2-5): KAGVTQTPRYLIKTRGQQVTLSCSPISGHRSVSWYQQTPGQGLQFLFEYFSETQRNKGNFPGRFSGRQFSNSRSEMNVSTLELGDSALYLCASSLDWRAGGEKETQYFGPGTRLLVL.

The chain is built from TRBV5-4 and TRBJ2-3; 12 bases fit TRBD2. The CDR3 consists of 16 residues. J gave up 2 bases and V 2 bases, and 3 bases lay outside the gene matches. Germline CDR1 SGHNT, CDR2 YYREEE (reference sequence). The CDR3 DNA reads TGTGCCAGCAGCTTCGGGACTAGCGGGTTCACAGATACGCAGTATTTT. Its protein product is CASSFGTSGFTDTQYF.

The V gene is TRBV11-1, the J gene TRBJ2-5, with 7 bases identical to TRBD2. The J call may be in error: the DNA end matches TRBJ2-7 better. There are 15 residues in the CDR3. Germline CDR1 SGHAT, CDR2 FQDESV (reference sequence). The CDR3 region has the DNA TGTGCCAGCAGCCCAACCGACGGGGGGATCTACGAGCAGTACTTC. Its translation: CASSPTDGGIYEQYF.

The chain is built from TRBV28 and TRBJ1-2, with 9 bases fitting TRBD1. This CDR3 is 18 amino acids long. Germline loops: CDR1 MDHEN, CDR2 SYDVKM. V was clipped by 2 bases and J by 4 bases; unmatched bases: 14. The CDR3 DNA sequence: TGTGCCAGCAGTTTAGTGATGGGGACAGGGACGGGGGCCTATGGCTACACCTTC. Translated, it gives CASSLVMGTGTGAYGYTF.

The J gene is TRBJ1-5, the V gene TRBV9; 9 bases map to TRBD1. Germline CDR1 SGDLS, CDR2 YYNGEE. V was pared by 7 bases and J by 3 bases, with 8 bases of the junction left unmatched. This CDR3 has 15 residues. The DNA of the CDR3 is TGTGCCAGCTCCTCGGGACAGGGCTTCAATCAGCCCCAGCATTTT. Amino acid sequence: CASSSGQGFNQPQHF.

This chain joins TRBV18 and TRBJ2-5; TRBD2 might be the D (6 bases). V lost 0 bases and J 8 bases, leaving 10 bases between the germline ends. CDR1 is KGHSH and CDR2 is LQKENI in the germline V gene. CDR3 length: 13 residues. CDR3 sequence: CASSPPQEGTQYF. CDR3 nucleotide sequence: TGTGCCAGCTCACCACCCCAGGAGGGAACCCAGTACTTC.

The rearrangement joins TRBV7-8 to TRBJ2-5; 7 nucleotides align to TRBD1. Germline V lookup: CDR1 SGHVS, CDR2 FQNEAQ. V trimming: 1 base; J trimming: 4 bases; junction bases outside the gene matches: 9. The length of the CDR3 is 16 residues. CDR3 sequence: CASSLGPRGLRETQYF. CDR3 nucleotide sequence: TGTGCCAGCAGCTTAGGTCCCAGGGGGTTAAGAGAGACCCAGTACTTC.

This clone was recorded at least ten times. The gene calls are TRBV7-9 and TRBJ2-7; 8 positions match TRBD1. CDR3 size: 15 residues. The V gene's germline CDR1 is SEHNR and CDR2 FQNEAQ (reference sequence). With V trimmed by 3 bases and J by 4 bases, 8 bases remained unmatched. CDR3 DNA sequence: TGTGCCAGCAGCTTGACCGGGACAGGTTCATACGAGCAGTACTTC. Encoded protein: CASSLTGTGSYEQYF.